The rows below give T cell receptor beta chains drawn from one sample of a study of blood T cell repertoires in COVID-19. Assay used: immunoSEQ multiplex PCR; TCRdb lists only in-frame clones, some missing. Here the sample spans approximately 260,000 clones, around 90% being singletons. The sample was peripheral blood. The origin of the receptors is a woman between 55 and 75 years old with COVID-19, enrolled during active disease. Each CDR3 is given with its conserved first and last residue. D genes are given only for firm matches. Rows may omit the clone size; those that give it use once, few, many or a size class.

.	TRBV11-2	TRBJ2-7	.	CASSLGVLGAAPTYEQYF
TRBD2	TRBV14	TRBJ2-3	.	CASRSGLAGTDTQYF
TRBD1	TRBV29-1	TRBJ1-1	.	CSVEGQGGTEAFF
TRBD1	TRBV13	TRBJ1-2	.	CASSARQGADYGYTF
TRBD2	TRBV3-1/TRBV3-2	TRBJ2-1	.	CASSQEPSGEWNEQFF
.	TRBV19	TRBJ1-4	once	CASSPRRATGQNEKLFF
.	TRBV6-5	TRBJ1-2	.	CASSSRQAMGNYGYTF
.	TRBV6-5	TRBJ1-1	.	CASSYSLSGYPQAFF
TRBD1	TRBV19	TRBJ2-5	.	CASRNTGVGETQYF
.	TRBV7-9	TRBJ1-6	.	CASSFVGLFNSPLHF
.	TRBV3-1/TRBV3-2	TRBJ1-2	.	CASSPTVRANYGYTF
TRBD2	TRBV6-2/TRBV6-3	TRBJ2-7	.	CASSYSATSLYEQYF
TRBD2	TRBV30	TRBJ2-5	.	CASRGGGAARFQTQYF
.	TRBV5-1	TRBJ2-1	few	CASSLAYEQFF